The table lists the clone carrying this T cell receptor beta chain with many counts. Antigen unknown. Trimming pared 5 bases from V and 7 bases from J, leaving 18 bases between. CDR3 length: 14 residues. Germline loops: CDR1 SEHNR, CDR2 FQNEAQ (reference sequence). Both 60 Vbeta primers and 13 Jbeta primers went into the PCR. Using immunoSEQ multiplex PCR, the repertoire was profiled, and TCRdb retains in-frame clones only, with some absent. The table lists about 160,000 clones, 80% to 90% of them singletons, with 5.5% to 8% in the top ten. The data originate from a study of cytomegalovirus exposure and HLA in healthy donors. Study overall: Roughly 85 million unique TCRs from HLA-typed donors made up an early data release. Study-wide points: The authors assumed roughly uniform sequencing depth across donors for presence/absence analyses. The later analysis indicated that the majority of CMV-associated TCR beta chains appeared HLA-restricted.

The chain has TRBV7-9 and TRBJ2-7; D is undetermined. This clonotype was obtained from a woman aged 25 to 39 in good health and CMV-seropositive. Sequenced: PBMCs. This chain's CDR3 is CASSDVGVGKEQYF. The CDR3 DNA is TGTGCCAGCAGCGACGTCGGAGTTGGTAAGGAGCAGTACTTC.